A single sample gave rise to the 23 T cell receptor beta chains below, sequenced in a study of blood T cell repertoires in COVID-19. Sequenced by immunoSEQ multiplex PCR; TCRdb stores in-frame clones only, minus some. The profile covers some 50,000 clones, with 87% appearing a single time and over 2% taken by the ten largest. Material for sequencing was peripheral blood. All receptors derive from an elderly woman with COVID-19, enrolled during active disease.

The chain recombines TRBV7-2 with TRBJ2-7; D may be TRBD2 (5 bases). The V end lost 4 bases, the J end lost 2 bases, and 15 bases lay between the germline ends. The CDR3 totals 15 residues. Germline V lookup: CDR1 SGHTA, CDR2 FQGNSA. CDR3 bases: TGTGCCAGCAGCTCGGATAATAGCGTCCCCTACGAGCAGTACTTC. This codes for CASSSDNSVPYEQYF.

This clone occurred once. Germline and junction disagree at one end, which may indicate a read error. This chain uses TRBV7-7 with TRBJ2-1; possibly TRBD2 for D (5 bases). Germline CDR1 SSHAT, CDR2 FNYEAQ (reference sequence). This CDR3 is 15 amino acids long. This CDR3 is CASSLGSSSYNEQFF. As DNA, the CDR3 is TGTGCTAGCAGCTTGGGGAGCAGCTCCTACAATGAGCAGTTCTTC.

The V gene is TRBV11-1, the J gene TRBJ1-1; 7 bases are shared with TRBD1. Germline CDR1 and CDR2: SGHAT and FQDESV (reference sequence). J was trimmed by 1 base and V by 7 bases; bases with no gene match: 6. The CDR3 is made up of 14 amino acids. The CDR3 here is CASILGQANTEAFF. CDR3 sequence (DNA): TGTGCCAGCATCCTTGGACAGGCGAACACTGAAGCTTTCTTT.

The genes are TRBV5-1 and TRBJ1-4, with TRBD1 as a possible D gene (6 bases). The CDR3 length is 14 residues. Germline V CDR1 and CDR2: SGHRS, YFSETQ. The V end lost 2 bases, the J end lost 5 bases, and 10 bases lay between the germline ends. The chain's CDR3 is CASSFGQKNEKLFF. The CDR3 DNA sequence: TGCGCCAGCAGCTTCGGACAGAAGAATGAAAAACTGTTTTTT.

CDR3 sequence (DNA): TGCAGCGGCCGGGACAGGGCTAGGAAGCAGTACTTC. Encoded protein: CSGRDRARKQYF. The chain links TRBV29-1 to TRBJ2-7; 9 bases fit TRBD1. The CDR3 covers 12 residues. The ends lost 7 bases at V and 8 bases at J; junction bases unmatched: 9. Per germline, CDR1 SQVTM and CDR2 ANQGSEA.

The V gene is TRBV5-1, the J gene TRBJ2-3; the match to TRBD2 covers 12 bases. V shed 3 bases, J shed 3 bases, and the junction held 2 bases outside the gene matches. Looked up from germline, CDR1 is SGHRS and CDR2 is YFSETQ. CDR3 size: 15 residues. CDR3 amino acids: CASSSLAGGTDTQYF. CDR3 bases: TGCGCCAGCAGCTCCCTAGCGGGAGGGACAGATACGCAGTATTTT.

The CDR3 nucleotides read TGTGCCAGCAGCTTAGGGACAGGGATTCGGGCTAATGAAAAACTGTTTTTT. Translation: CASSLGTGIRANEKLFF. This chain connects TRBV11-2 to TRBJ1-4; 8 bases are a match to TRBD1. This CDR3 is built from 17 residues. J gave up 3 bases and V 1 base, and 7 bases lay outside the gene matches. Per the germline V gene, CDR1 is SGHAT and CDR2 is FQNNGV. The whole variable domain, filled in from reference TRBV11-2 and TRBJ1-4, reads EAGVAQSPRYKIIEKRQSVAFWCNPISGHATLYWYQQILGQGPKLLIQFQNNGVVDDSQLPKDRFSAERLKGVDSTLKIQPAKLEDSAVYLCASSLGTGIRANEKLFFGSGTQLSVL.

The V and J genes are TRBV19 and TRBJ2-2; 10 nucleotides align to TRBD2. V lost 4 bases to trimming and J lost 4 bases; unmatched junction nucleotides: 9. The CDR3 is 17 amino acids. CDR1 is LNHDA, CDR2 SQIVND, per germline (reference sequence). The CDR3 loop reads CASSRRLAGLGTGELFF. The CDR3 DNA sequence: TGTGCCAGTAGTAGGAGACTAGCGGGTTTGGGCACCGGGGAGCTGTTTTTT.

This chain uses TRBV5-6 with TRBJ2-7; D unresolved. The CDR3 runs 12 residues. V lost 3 bases, J lost 0 bases, and 4 bases lay in between. CDR1 and CDR2 (germline): SGHDT, YYEEEE. The CDR3 sequence is CASSWSSYEQYF. The DNA of the CDR3 is TGTGCCAGCAGCTGGAGCTCCTACGAGCAGTACTTC.

This clone has just one count. This sequence joins TRBV5-1 and TRBJ2-7; the match to TRBD1 covers 7 bases. The CDR3 runs to 15 residues. Trimming cost V 0 bases and J 5 bases; bases outside gene matches: 8. Germline V gene data show CDR1 as SGHRS and CDR2 as YFSETQ. The CDR3, as DNA: TGCGCCAGCAGCTTGGCCAGACAGGGTTTGAACGAGCAGTACTTC. Encoded protein: CASSLARQGLNEQYF.

The chain uses TRBV6-2 or TRBV6-3 and TRBJ1-2; weak D call: TRBD1 (6 bases). Germline V gives CDR1 MNHEY, CDR2 SVGEGT. V was trimmed by 6 bases and J by 0 bases, leaving 11 bases between them. The CDR3 length is 14 residues. The CDR3 DNA reads TGTGCCAGCAGCAACACAGGGACTAACTATGGCTACACCTTC. Amino acid sequence: CASSNTGTNYGYTF.

V gene TRBV4-2 combines with J gene TRBJ2-7; D might be TRBD2 (5 bases). The CDR3 consists of 14 residues. Trimming cost V 0 bases and J 1 base, with 7 bases left between them. Germline lookup yields CDR1 LGHNA and CDR2 YNFKEQ. CDR3 loop: CASSQEVASYEQYF. The CDR3 nucleotides read TGTGCCAGCAGCCAAGAAGTAGCGTCCTACGAGCAGTACTTC.

In DNA form, the CDR3 reads TGTGCCAGCTCACCAGGAGGTTCAGTGAGTCAGCCCCAGCATTTT. Amino acids: CASSPGGSVSQPQHF. The chain is built from TRBV18 and TRBJ1-5; D remains unclear. Germline values: CDR1 KGHSH, CDR2 LQKENI. Deletions cut 2 bases from V and 6 bases from J, with 14 bases between. CDR3 length: 15 residues.

This clone was picked up a small number of times. J is TRBJ2-1 and V is TRBV20-1; D gene unclear. V lost 4 bases to trimming and J lost 6 bases, with 7 bases between them. Per germline, CDR1 DFQATT and CDR2 SNEGSKA (reference sequence). The CDR3 has 11 amino acids. The CDR3 loop is CSAKAGNEQFF. The CDR3 coding sequence is TGCAGTGCTAAAGCCGGCAATGAGCAGTTCTTC.

This rearrangement joins TRBV15 to TRBJ1-4; TRBD1 matches 10 bases. This CDR3 region has 16 residues. Looked up from germline, CDR1 is LNHNV and CDR2 is YYDKDF (reference sequence). J was trimmed by 5 bases and V by 5 bases; bases with no gene match: 8. CDR3 bases: TGTGCCACCAGCCTGACAGGGGGCGGGGGAAATGAAAAACTGTTTTTT. It specifies CATSLTGGGGNEKLFF.

The V gene is TRBV19, the J gene TRBJ1-2, with D perhaps TRBD1 (6 bases). The CDR3 contains 16 residues. Per germline, CDR1 LNHDA and CDR2 SQIVND (reference sequence). Trimming removed 6 bases from V and 0 bases from J, with 17 bases in between. The CDR3 region is CASSPIIGTTNYGYTF. The CDR3 DNA reads as TGTGCCAGTAGCCCTATTATTGGGACAACTAACTATGGCTACACCTTC.

The J gene is TRBJ2-1, the V gene TRBV6-5; TRBD2 aligns across 7 bases. The germline CDR1 and CDR2 sequences are MNHEY and SVGAGI. J gave up 7 bases and V 8 bases, and 11 bases lay outside the gene matches. CDR3 length: 14 residues. For the CDR3, the DNA is TGTGCCAGCGGGAACGGCGGGAGCTTGAATGAGCAGTTCTTC. The encoded protein is CASGNGGSLNEQFF.

The V and J genes are TRBV2 and TRBJ1-6, with D possibly TRBD1 on 5 matching bases. The CDR3 totals 12 residues. The V end was cut by 11 bases, the J end by 7 bases, with 12 bases between. In germline, CDR1 is SNHLY, CDR2 FYNNEI. The CDR3 DNA sequence: TGTGCCGGAACTACAGGAAATTCACCCCTCCACTTT. This codes for CAGTTGNSPLHF.

CDR3 in DNA: TGTGCCAGTAGAAGGACATCAACGGGGAACACTGAAGCTTTCTTT. As protein: CASRRTSTGNTEAFF. This chain joins TRBV19 and TRBJ1-1, with D possibly TRBD1 on 5 matching bases. With 6 bases removed from V and 1 base from J, the gap between germline ends came to 15 bases. There are 15 residues in the CDR3. Germline-derived CDR1 and CDR2 are LNHDA and SQIVND (reference sequence).

The CDR3 nucleotides are TGTGCCAGCTCAGGGGACATCAACACTGAAGCTTTCTTT. This translates into CASSGDINTEAFF. J is TRBJ1-1 and V is TRBV18; tentatively, D is TRBD1 (6 bases). Trimming shortened V by 5 bases and J by 2 bases, and 9 bases separated the two germline ends. Per the germline V gene, CDR1 is KGHSH and CDR2 is LQKENI. This CDR3 comprises 13 residues.

This clone was counted a few times. J is TRBJ2-7 and V is TRBV7-9; D might be TRBD1 (6 bases). This CDR3 spans 15 amino acids. Between the trimmed V and J ends, which lost 4 bases and 1 base, there was a span of 14 bases. CDR1 is SEHNR, CDR2 FQNEAQ, per germline (reference sequence). The CDR3 coding sequence is TGTGCCAGCAGCTCGACCCTAACAGGGTCCTACGAGCAGTACTTC. This translates into CASSSTLTGSYEQYF. Using reference TRBV7-9 and TRBJ2-7 for the parts outside the CDR3, the full variable domain is DTGVSQNPRHKITKRGQNVTFRCDPISEHNRLYWYRQTLGQGPEFLTYFQNEAQLEKSRLLSDRFSAERPKGSFSTLEIQRTEQGDSAMYLCASSSTLTGSYEQYFGPGTRLTVT.

The V call is TRBV19, the J call TRBJ1-5; D perhaps matches TRBD1 (6 bases). Trimming took off 2 bases at V and 4 bases at J, with 12 bases between the two ends. The CDR3 is 15 amino acids. Germline-derived CDR1 and CDR2 are LNHDA and SQIVND (reference sequence). CDR3 loop: CASSIWGRMNQPQHF. CDR3 nucleotide sequence: TGTGCCAGTAGTATATGGGGGCGGATGAATCAGCCCCAGCATTTT.

The chain links TRBV3-1 (or the pseudogene TRBV3-2) to TRBJ2-4; TRBD1 aligns across 8 bases. This CDR3 contains 16 residues. Looked up from germline, CDR1 is LGHDT and CDR2 is YNNKEL (reference sequence). V lost 2 bases, J lost 1 base, and 4 bases stayed unmatched. The CDR3, as DNA: TGTGCCAGCAGCCAAATAGGACAGGGCGCCAAAAACATTCAGTACTTC. Protein sequence: CASSQIGQGAKNIQYF.